This T cell receptor beta chain came from a study of sequential checkpoint blockade in melanoma. This clone came up a few times. CDR1 is MGHRA and CDR2 is YSYEKL in the germline V gene. J was trimmed by 6 bases and V by 2 bases; bases with no gene match: 12. This CDR3 comprises 17 residues. Treatment specified: randomized to nivolumab then ipilimumab (arm A) or the reverse (arm B). Libraries were prepared by immunoSEQ multiplex PCR; TCRdb keeps only in-frame clonotypes and omits some of them. The sample lists over 2,500 clones; approximately 20% were seen once. This chain uses TRBV4-1 with TRBJ2-7; 11 bases are a match to TRBD1. The sequences come from tumor tissue (inferred from file names), collected from a patient given nivolumab and ipilimumab in sequence. The receptor was derived from a human donor with melanoma. CDR3 amino acids: CASSQSTGGTGGSEQYF. The CDR3 coding sequence is TGCGCCAGCAGCCAATCAACTGGAGGGACAGGGGGTTCCGAGCAGTACTTC.